This TCR beta chain is drawn from a study of spatial heterogeneity in lung cancer. As for time point: sample taken at primary tumor resection. Researchers sequenced whole RNA taken from tumor, nontumor lung or frozen PBMC without sorting. Samples came from roughly 70 TRACERx patients with untreated early-stage lung cancer. TCRdb ran MiXCR on the 5' RACE reads and lists one entry per CDR3 protein. The sample lists over 11,000 distinct CDR3 sequences, 9.5% to 13% occurring once. CDR1 and CDR2 from the germline V gene are DFQATT and SNEGSKA (reference sequence). The CDR3 contains 14 residues. V was pared by 2 bases and J by 6 bases, with 15 bases between.

Here the sequenced sample was PBMCs, taken at surgery. The sequence was collected from a male donor with early-stage non-small cell lung cancer. V is TRBV20-1 and J is TRBJ2-3; D tentatively reads TRBD1 or TRBD2 (5 bases each). CDR3 sequence: CSARRVGVRDTQYF. The CDR3 nucleotides are TGCAGTGCTAGAAGAGTGGGGGTTAGGGATACGCAGTATTTT.